The source of this T cell receptor (beta chain) is a study of blood T cell repertoires in COVID-19. About the research overall: From the United States, Italy and Spain came samples of acute and convalescent COVID-19. PBMCs, B-cell-depleted T cells, or T cells provided the cDNA or gDNA that made up the material.

There are 15 residues in the CDR3. Germline-derived CDR1 and CDR2 are MNHNS and SASEGT. The ends were cut back, 3 bases at V and 5 bases at J, with 16 bases in the middle. Original data processing: From reference gene primer amplification, estimates of nucleated cell counts were derived. Sequenced by immunoSEQ multiplex PCR; TCRdb stores in-frame clones only, minus some. That table supplies the V and J calls and clone size; D and trimming were determined from the DNA. Among approximately 75,000 clones, about 89% were seen once, and the ten largest hold less than 0.65%. This sequence originates from a man in his sixties with acute or convalescent COVID-19. The V gene is TRBV6-1, the J gene TRBJ1-2; D may be TRBD1 (6 bases). Sequenced sample: peripheral blood. In nucleotides, the CDR3 is TGTGCCAGCAGTGAGGGCAGGGGCCCTGCTTATGGCTACACCTTC. Its protein product is CASSEGRGPAYGYTF.